This paragraph reports one T cell receptor beta chain. In the study's own analysis: Estimation of nucleated cell counts relied on the amplification of reference gene primers. Sequenced by immunoSEQ multiplex PCR; TCRdb stores in-frame clones only, minus some. V and J calls plus clone size are reproduced from that table; the DNA served to infer D and trimming. The profile shows roughly 250,000 clones, 70% to 90% of them singletons. This sample was included in a study of blood T cell repertoires in COVID-19. Enrollment of patients from Seattle took place during active infection, with longitudinal follow-up. This CDR3 contains 18 residues. The junction had 11 bases not matched to a gene; V was cut back by 0 bases and J by 5 bases. Germline V lookup: CDR1 LNHNV, CDR2 YYDKDF (reference sequence).

The J gene is TRBJ2-1, the V gene TRBV15; TRBD2 matches 9 bases. The sequence derives from a human donor with COVID-19, enrolled during active disease. The donor label of this sample is uncertain. What was sequenced was peripheral blood. This CDR3 is CATSRDLSSGTVNNEQFF. CDR3 DNA sequence: TGTGCCACCAGCAGAGATCTCTCTAGCGGGACGGTCAACAATGAGCAGTTCTTC.